The source of this T cell receptor (beta chain) is a study of molecular identifiers for immune sequencing clone quantification. Study-level background: In replicates, RNA from roughly 21,000 or 96,000 naive CD8 cells was divided five ways and four parts were sequenced. Study-level findings and limits: Clonotypes surpassing 20 RNA copies contained over 98% of effector molecules, versus under 1% in naive cells.

The V end lost 8 bases, the J end lost 0 bases, and 14 bases lay between the germline ends. Germline V gene data show CDR1 as LNHDA and CDR2 as SQIVND (reference sequence). The CDR3 runs to 14 residues. With regard to this clonotype: The antigen is not known.

Libraries used roughly 20,000 to 1,000,000 sorted naive CD8 T cells and 10%, 30% or 50% RNA input. A CD8+CD4-CCR7+CD45RA+ phenotype served as the sorting definition for naive CD8 T cells. TCRdb fed the PCR reads into MiXCR, producing one record per CDR3 protein. Here the sample spans about 100,000 distinct CDR3 sequences, 36% being singletons. Sequenced sample: naive CD8+ T cells from blood, with Jurkat cell RNA spiked in. Subset here: FACS-sorted CD8+CD4-CCR7+CD45RA+ naive T cells. V usage is TRBV19 and J usage is TRBJ2-7; no firm D call. The receptor was derived from a human donor in good health. Some libraries in this study had Jurkat cell RNA spiked in. CDR3: CASPWAGSSYEQYF. CDR3 bases: TGTGCCAGTCCCTGGGCAGGCAGCTCCTACGAGCAGTACTTC.